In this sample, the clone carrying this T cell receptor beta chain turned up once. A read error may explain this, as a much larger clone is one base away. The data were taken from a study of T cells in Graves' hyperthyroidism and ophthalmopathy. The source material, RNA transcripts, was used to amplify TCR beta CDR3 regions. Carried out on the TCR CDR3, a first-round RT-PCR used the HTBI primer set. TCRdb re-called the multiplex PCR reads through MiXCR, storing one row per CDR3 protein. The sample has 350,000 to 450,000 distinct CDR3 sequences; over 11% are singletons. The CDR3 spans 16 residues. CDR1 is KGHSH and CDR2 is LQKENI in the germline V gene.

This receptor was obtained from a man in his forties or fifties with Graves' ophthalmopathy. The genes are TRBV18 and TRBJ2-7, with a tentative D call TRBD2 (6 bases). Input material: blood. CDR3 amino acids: CASSPRPLARESEQCF. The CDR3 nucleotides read TGTGCCAGCTCACCACGGCCCCTAGCGAGGGAAAGCGAGCAGTGCTTC.